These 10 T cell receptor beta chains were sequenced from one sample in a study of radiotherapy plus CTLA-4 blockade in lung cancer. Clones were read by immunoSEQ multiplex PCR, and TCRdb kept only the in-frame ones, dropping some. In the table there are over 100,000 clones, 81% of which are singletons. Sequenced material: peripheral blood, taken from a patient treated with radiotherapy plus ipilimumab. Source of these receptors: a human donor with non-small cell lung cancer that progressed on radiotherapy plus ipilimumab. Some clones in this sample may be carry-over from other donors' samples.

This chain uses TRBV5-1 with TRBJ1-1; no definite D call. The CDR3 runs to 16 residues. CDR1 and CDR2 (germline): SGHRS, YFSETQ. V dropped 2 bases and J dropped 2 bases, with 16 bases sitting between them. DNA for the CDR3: TGCGCCAGCAGCTTCGCCGGTCCCCGTTTAAACACTGAAGCTTTCTTT. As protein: CASSFAGPRLNTEAFF. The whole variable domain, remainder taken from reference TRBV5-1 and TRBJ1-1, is KAGVTQTPRYLIKTRGQQVTLSCSPISGHRSVSWYQQTPGQGLQFLFEYFSETQRNKGNFPGRFSGRQFSNSRSEMNVSTLELGDSALYLCASSFAGPRLNTEAFFGQGTRLTVV.

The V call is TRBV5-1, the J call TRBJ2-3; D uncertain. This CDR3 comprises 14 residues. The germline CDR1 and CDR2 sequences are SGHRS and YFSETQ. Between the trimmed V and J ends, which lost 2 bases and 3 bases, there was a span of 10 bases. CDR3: CASSFDSGTDTQYF. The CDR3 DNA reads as TGCGCCAGCAGCTTTGATTCTGGGACAGATACGCAGTATTTT. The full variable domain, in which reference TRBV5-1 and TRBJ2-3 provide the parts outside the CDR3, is KAGVTQTPRYLIKTRGQQVTLSCSPISGHRSVSWYQQTPGQGLQFLFEYFSETQRNKGNFPGRFSGRQFSNSRSEMNVSTLELGDSALYLCASSFDSGTDTQYFGPGTRLTVL.

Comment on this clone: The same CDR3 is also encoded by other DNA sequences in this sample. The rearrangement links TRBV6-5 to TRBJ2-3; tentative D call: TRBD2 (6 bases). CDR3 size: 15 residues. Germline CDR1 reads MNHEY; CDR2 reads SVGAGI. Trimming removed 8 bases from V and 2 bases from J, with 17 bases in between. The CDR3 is CASVRGWGSTDTQYF. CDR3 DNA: TGTGCCAGCGTTCGGGGGTGGGGGTCCACAGATACGCAGTATTTT.

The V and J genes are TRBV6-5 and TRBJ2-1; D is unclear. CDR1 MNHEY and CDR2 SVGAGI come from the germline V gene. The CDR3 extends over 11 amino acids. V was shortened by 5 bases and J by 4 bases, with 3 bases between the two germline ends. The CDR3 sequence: CASSRYNEQFF. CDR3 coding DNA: TGTGCCAGCAGTCGTTACAATGAGCAGTTCTTC.

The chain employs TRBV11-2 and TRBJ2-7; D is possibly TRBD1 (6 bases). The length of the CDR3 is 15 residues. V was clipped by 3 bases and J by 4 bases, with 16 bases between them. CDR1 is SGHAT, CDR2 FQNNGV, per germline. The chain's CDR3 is CASSFGSGVYYEQYF. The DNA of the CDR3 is TGTGCCAGCAGCTTTGGCTCAGGGGTGTATTACGAGCAGTACTTC.

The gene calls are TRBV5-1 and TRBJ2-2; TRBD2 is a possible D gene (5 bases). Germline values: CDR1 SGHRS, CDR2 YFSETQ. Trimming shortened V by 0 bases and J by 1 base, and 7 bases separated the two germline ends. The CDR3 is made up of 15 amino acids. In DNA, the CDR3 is TGCGCCAGCAGCTTGGGAGGGCAGAACACCGGGGAGCTGTTTTTT. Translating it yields CASSLGGQNTGELFF.

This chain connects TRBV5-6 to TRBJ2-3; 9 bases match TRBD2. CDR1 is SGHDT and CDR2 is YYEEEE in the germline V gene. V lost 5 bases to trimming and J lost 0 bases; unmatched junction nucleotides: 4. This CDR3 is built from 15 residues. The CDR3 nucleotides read TGTGCCAGCAGACACCTAGCGGGGAGCACAGATACGCAGTATTTT. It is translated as CASRHLAGSTDTQYF.

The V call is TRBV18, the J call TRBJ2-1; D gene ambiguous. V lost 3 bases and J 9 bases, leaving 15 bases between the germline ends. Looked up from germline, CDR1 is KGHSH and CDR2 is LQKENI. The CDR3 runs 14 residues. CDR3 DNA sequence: TGTGCCAGCTCACCCGTCGGAGCCGACGGTGAGCAGTTCTTC. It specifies CASSPVGADGEQFF.

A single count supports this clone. The CDR3 reads CASSLANYAEAFF. CDR3 sequence (DNA): TGTGCCAGCAGCTTGGCAAATTACGCTGAAGCTTTCTTT. The J gene is TRBJ1-1, the V gene TRBV5-6; D remains ambiguous. Trimming cost V 0 bases and J 6 bases, with 9 bases left between them. Germline V gives CDR1 SGHDT, CDR2 YYEEEE. The CDR3 sequence is 13 residues long.

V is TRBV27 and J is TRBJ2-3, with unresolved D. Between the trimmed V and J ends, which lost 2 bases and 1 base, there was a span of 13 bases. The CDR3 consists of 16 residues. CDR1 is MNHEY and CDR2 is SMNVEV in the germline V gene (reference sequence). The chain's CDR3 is CASSLRVTARTDTQYF. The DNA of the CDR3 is TGTGCCAGCAGTTTAAGAGTAACAGCCCGCACAGATACGCAGTATTTT.